Below are 23 T cell receptor beta chains sequenced from a single sample in a study of blood T cell repertoires in COVID-19. Using immunoSEQ multiplex PCR, the repertoire was profiled, and TCRdb retains in-frame clones only, with some absent. The table records around 84,000 clones, around four fifths of them present only once. Sequenced input: peripheral blood. These receptors originate from a man older than 75 with active or convalescent COVID-19.

The chain combines TRBV7-3 with TRBJ2-1, with 8 positions matching TRBD2. The CDR3 extends over 16 amino acids. Trimming removed 2 bases from V and 5 bases from J; junction bases left unmatched: 8. The V gene's germline CDR1 is SGHTA and CDR2 FQGTGA. CDR3 bases: TGTGCCAGCAGCTTAGTGCGAGCGGGGGTAAACAATGAGCAGTTCTTC. Residues: CASSLVRAGVNNEQFF.

This chain joins TRBV11-3 and TRBJ2-1; D might be TRBD2 (6 bases). The CDR3 runs 13 residues. V was trimmed by 5 bases and J by 5 bases, leaving 10 bases between them. Germline CDR1 reads SGHNT; CDR2 reads YENEEA. The CDR3: CASSPGEDNEQFF. The CDR3 DNA reads TGTGCCAGCAGCCCCGGGGAGGACAATGAGCAGTTCTTC. The full variable domain, with the rest looked up from reference TRBV11-3 and TRBJ2-1, is EAGVVQSPRYKIIEKKQPVAFWCNPISGHNTLYWYLQNLGQGPELLIRYENEEAVDDSQLPKDRFSAERLKGVDSTLKIQPAELGDSAVYLCASSPGEDNEQFFGPGTRLTVL.

This rearrangement joins TRBV5-5 to TRBJ2-1, with 13 nucleotides matching TRBD2. The CDR3 loop spans 15 amino acids. Germline V gene sequence: CDR1 SGHKS, CDR2 YYEKEE (reference sequence). Germline trimming cut 4 bases from V and 4 bases from J; bases unmatched to any gene: 2. The CDR3 DNA follows: TGTGCCAGCAGCGAGGGACTAGCGGGATACAATGAGCAGTTCTTC. Protein: CASSEGLAGYNEQFF.

V is TRBV11-2 and J is TRBJ2-1; 7 nucleotides line up with TRBD1. Germline V gene data show CDR1 as SGHAT and CDR2 as FQNNGV. The CDR3 loop spans 15 amino acids. V dropped 1 base and J dropped 10; count of bases not matched to a gene: 10. The CDR3 sequence is CASSLGGQAYREQFF. The CDR3 bases are TGTGCCAGCAGCTTAGGAGGACAGGCCTACAGGGAGCAGTTCTTC.

This clone occurred a few times. The chain has TRBV5-4 and TRBJ1-2, with D perhaps TRBD1 (5 bases). Trimming pared 6 bases from V and 7 bases from J, leaving 22 bases between. Germline V gives CDR1 SGHNT, CDR2 YYREEE (reference sequence). The CDR3 is made up of 15 amino acids. This chain's CDR3 is CASTVGLTLGRGYTF. DNA for the CDR3: TGTGCCAGCACTGTCGGGCTGACCCTGGGGCGTGGCTACACCTTC. Combining the CDR3 with reference TRBV5-4 and TRBJ1-2 gives the whole variable domain ETGVTQSPTHLIKTRGQQVTLRCSSQSGHNTVSWYQQALGQGPQFIFQYYREEENGRGNFPPRFSGLQFPNYSSELNVNALELDDSALYLCASTVGLTLGRGYTFGSGTRLTVV.

V usage is TRBV28 and J usage is TRBJ1-3; D is possibly TRBD1 (5 bases). This CDR3 has 17 amino acids. Germline V lookup: CDR1 MDHEN, CDR2 SYDVKM. The germline V and J ends were trimmed by 3 bases and 5 bases, with 20 bases remaining between them. The CDR3 DNA follows: TGTGCCAGCAGTTTGGGAGGTGGGGGAAGCTTTCGAAACACCATATATTTT. It specifies CASSLGGGGSFRNTIYF.

The V gene is TRBV7-9, the J gene TRBJ1-4; TRBD1 agrees at 7 bases. This CDR3 spans 16 amino acids. Trimming took 1 base from V and 1 from J; bases not matched to a gene: 3. Germline CDR1 reads SEHNR; CDR2 reads FQNEAQ (reference sequence). The CDR3 DNA follows: TGTGCCAGCAGCTTAGTGTCAGGGGGAACTAATGAAAAACTGTTTTTT. As protein: CASSLVSGGTNEKLFF.

The V gene is TRBV19, the J gene TRBJ1-1; D is possibly TRBD1 (5 bases). CDR3 length: 13 residues. The germline CDR1 and CDR2 sequences are LNHDA and SQIVND (reference sequence). Trimming stripped 5 bases from V and 1 base from J, with 8 bases between. The CDR3: CASSFDRNTEAFF. CDR3 nucleotide sequence: TGTGCCAGTAGTTTCGACAGGAACACTGAAGCTTTCTTT.

This clone was counted only a few times. The V and J genes are TRBV19 and TRBJ2-7, with 9 bases that match TRBD1. This CDR3 contains 15 residues. Germline CDR1 LNHDA, CDR2 SQIVND (reference sequence). With 6 bases clipped from V and 6 bases from J, the junction kept 12 bases outside the gene matches. In DNA form, the CDR3 reads TGTGCCAGTAGACTGACGGGACAGGGTGTATCCGAGCAGTACTTC. Translated: CASRLTGQGVSEQYF.

The chain couples TRBV6-1 to TRBJ2-1, with a tentative D call TRBD1 (5 bases). The CDR3 has 14 residues. Trimming left V 3 bases short and J 3 bases short, with 9 bases between. Germline CDR1 MNHNS, CDR2 SASEGT. CDR3: CASSDQGVYNEQFF. The CDR3 region has the DNA TGTGCCAGCAGTGACCAAGGGGTCTACAATGAGCAGTTCTTC.

V gene TRBV9 combines with J gene TRBJ2-3; 9 nucleotides match TRBD1. There are 15 residues in the CDR3. The germline CDR1 and CDR2 sequences are SGDLS and YYNGEE. V trimming: 0 bases; J trimming: 6 bases; junction bases outside the gene matches: 5. DNA of the CDR3: TGTGCCAGCAGCGTAGTGGGACAGGGTCTGGATACGCAGTATTTT. This sequence encodes CASSVVGQGLDTQYF.

The V gene is TRBV10-3, the J gene TRBJ1-4, with TRBD1 matching 8 bases. J gave up 8 bases and V 10 bases, and 9 bases lay outside the gene matches. Germline V gives CDR1 ENHRY, CDR2 SYGVKD. This CDR3 spans 13 amino acids. The CDR3 region is CATTGTGQEKLFF. Here the CDR3 DNA reads TGTGCCACCACTGGGACAGGTCAGGAAAAACTGTTTTTT.

The gene calls are TRBV29-1 and TRBJ1-2, with D possibly being TRBD1 (5 bases). This CDR3 region has 11 residues. CDR1 is SQVTM and CDR2 is ANQGSEA in the germline V gene. The ends were cut back, 5 bases at V and 7 bases at J, with 11 bases in the middle. DNA for the CDR3: TGCAGCGTTTGGACGGGGGGTGGCTACACCTTC. It specifies CSVWTGGGYTF.

This chain uses TRBV7-2 with TRBJ2-7; 11 nucleotides align to TRBD2. V gave up 0 bases and J gave up 5 bases; unmatched junction bases: 3. Per germline, CDR1 SGHTA and CDR2 FQGNSA. The CDR3 is made up of 15 amino acids. The CDR3 DNA reads TGTGCCAGCAGCTTAGCTAGCGGGAGGGAAAACGAGCAGTACTTC. Protein product: CASSLASGRENEQYF. The whole variable domain, filled in from reference TRBV7-2 and TRBJ2-7, reads GAGVSQSPSNKVTEKGKDVELRCDPISGHTALYWYRQSLGQGLEFLIYFQGNSAPDKSGLPSDRFSAERTGGSVSTLTIQRTQQEDSAVYLCASSLASGRENEQYFGPGTRLTVT.

The chain couples TRBV27 to TRBJ2-4, with a tentative D call TRBD1 (6 bases). Between the trimmed V and J ends, which lost 4 bases and 0 bases, there was a span of 13 bases. CDR3 length: 16 amino acids. CDR1 and CDR2 (germline): MNHEY, SMNVEV (reference sequence). The CDR3 is CASSSGQILAKNIQYF. The CDR3 DNA is TGTGCCAGCAGTTCCGGACAGATTCTAGCCAAAAACATTCAGTACTTC.

The rearrangement uses TRBV11-2 and TRBJ1-1; the D gene is possibly TRBD1 (6 bases). V lost 5 bases and J 3 bases, leaving 19 bases between the germline ends. The germline CDR1 and CDR2 sequences are SGHAT and FQNNGV. The CDR3 is 16 amino acids. CDR3 DNA: TGTGCCAGCAGCACGGGCTCGGGGGGGGCTGACACTGAAGCTTTCTTT. It yields the protein CASSTGSGGADTEAFF.

There are a few counts of this clone. The chain uses TRBV11-2 and TRBJ1-2; 7 bases fit TRBD1. CDR1 is SGHAT, CDR2 FQNNGV, per germline. The CDR3 has 13 residues. V was pared by 5 bases and J by 1 base, with 1 base of the junction left unmatched. CDR3 DNA: TGTGCCAGCAGCCGGGACAGTAACTATGGCTACACCTTC. Translating gives CASSRDSNYGYTF. Combining the CDR3 with reference TRBV11-2 and TRBJ1-2 gives the whole variable domain EAGVAQSPRYKIIEKRQSVAFWCNPISGHATLYWYQQILGQGPKLLIQFQNNGVVDDSQLPKDRFSAERLKGVDSTLKIQPAKLEDSAVYLCASSRDSNYGYTFGSGTRLTVV.

J is TRBJ1-2 and V is TRBV6-6, with no clear D. V lost 6 bases and J lost 8, with 13 bases in between. The CDR3 contains 12 residues. CDR1 is MNHNY, CDR2 SVGAGI, per germline (reference sequence). The CDR3 DNA reads as TGTGCCAGCAGCCAGGAGGTGCCCGGCTACACCTTC. This gives the protein CASSQEVPGYTF.

This chain uses TRBV3-1 (or the pseudogene TRBV3-2) with TRBJ1-2; 7 bases fit TRBD1. CDR3 length: 16 residues. Germline-derived CDR1 and CDR2 are LGHDT and YNNKEL (reference sequence). Losses at the gene ends were 4 bases for V and 0 bases for J; bases not matched to a gene: 8. CDR3 in amino acids: CASSLSDRAPNYGYTF. The CDR3 DNA follows: TGTGCCAGCAGCCTTTCCGACAGGGCGCCTAACTATGGCTACACCTTC.

The chain recombines TRBV9 with TRBJ1-2; TRBD1 aligns across 9 bases. The junction had 4 bases not matched to a gene; V was cut back by 3 bases and J by 4 bases. The V gene's germline CDR1 is SGDLS and CDR2 YYNGEE. CDR3 length: 14 amino acids. CDR3 in DNA: TGTGCCAGCAGCGAACAGGGGGCTAGCTATGGCTACACCTTC. It is translated as CASSEQGASYGYTF.

This chain connects TRBV29-1 to TRBJ1-2, with D hard to call. This CDR3 comprises 13 residues. V dropped 1 base and J dropped 4 bases, with 10 bases sitting between them. In germline, CDR1 is SQVTM, CDR2 ANQGSEA. CDR3 sequence (DNA): TGCAGCGTTGAAGCGTCCGCAGTCTATGGCTACACCTTC. Protein product: CSVEASAVYGYTF.

V gene TRBV28 combines with J gene TRBJ1-1, with 10 bases that match TRBD1. J was trimmed by 0 bases and V by 5 bases; bases with no gene match: 9. CDR3 length equals 17 residues. Germline values: CDR1 MDHEN, CDR2 SYDVKM. CDR3 nucleotide sequence: TGTGCCAGCAGTCCCCGTCCCGGGACAGGGGTGAACACTGAAGCTTTCTTT. It is translated as CASSPRPGTGVNTEAFF.

This clone was recorded a few times. V is TRBV18 and J is TRBJ2-2; D possibly corresponds to TRBD1 (6 bases). Trimming took 3 bases from V and 1 from J, leaving 9 bases between them. The germline V gene has CDR1 KGHSH and CDR2 LQKENI. The CDR3 has 15 residues. The CDR3 region has the DNA TGTGCCAGCTCACCCCGGACAGAGAACACCGGGGAGCTGTTTTTT. Translation gives CASSPRTENTGELFF.